This TCR beta chain is drawn from a study of T-cell memory formation after mild COVID-19. Germline V gene data show CDR1 as DFQATT and CDR2 as SNEGSKA (reference sequence). The CDR3 extends over 15 amino acids. V was pared by 4 bases and J by 6 bases, with 12 bases of the junction left unmatched. Study-level points and caveats: Later expanders leaned CD4+, whereas day 15 to 85 contracting clones were balanced CD4/CD8. Researchers report contracting CD4+ clones mostly in CM and EM, with CD8+ clones in EMRA.

TCRalpha and TCRbeta libraries used 5'RACE with constant-segment primers and UMIs. Each CDR3 protein gets one entry after TCRdb re-called the 5' RACE reads with MiXCR. The table records fewer than 600,000 distinct CDR3 sequences, roughly a fifth of them present only once. This clonotype was detected a few times. Its matching antigen is unknown. The chain couples TRBV20-1 to TRBJ1-1, with 9 bases fitting TRBD1. The receptor comes from an adult woman who had mild COVID-19 (a few samples of this study predate the infection). Cell type and time point are not known. The sequenced sample was PBMCs or a T cell subset sorted from them (not recorded which). The CDR3 reads CSANRDRAGNAEAFF. In DNA, the CDR3 is TGCAGTGCTAACCGGGACAGGGCGGGAAACGCTGAAGCTTTCTTT.